The clone carrying this T cell receptor beta chain was seen a few times. What it recognizes is unknown. The data originate from a study of blood T cells in healthy people across ages. Study-wide points: One million T cells yielded diversity estimates that were considered underestimates. Naive T cell percentage showed a strong correlation with the diversity of TCR beta. Higher diversity, along with more naive CD4+ cells, distinguished long-lived donors from aged donors. In older individuals, TCR beta diversity per million T cells was lower, falling roughly linearly with age.

The CDR3 totals 16 residues. From germline, CDR1 is MNHNS and CDR2 SASEGT. Next came a second PCR, run for about 7 to 12 cycles, which used a sample-barcoded 5' primer along with a J-beta primer mix. TCRdb independently ran MiXCR on the 5' RACE reads; one entry per CDR3 protein. The table has about 680,000 distinct CDR3 sequences, around half seen once. The sample comprised blood. The receptor was derived from a woman aged 60-75 years in good health. The J gene is TRBJ2-7, the V gene TRBV6-1; 9 nucleotides agree with TRBD2. The J call is in doubt because the DNA end fits TRBJ2-5 better. The CDR3 region has the DNA TGTGCCAGCAGTGAAGTGCTAGCGGGACCGTTTGAGACCCAGTACTTC. Protein: CASSEVLAGPFETQYF.